A single sample is the source of the 5 T cell receptor beta chains below, sequenced in a study of neoadjuvant nivolumab and ipilimumab in lung cancer. Profiling relied on immunoSEQ multiplex PCR, and the TCRdb table lists in-frame clones only, not all of them. Among 5,500 to 7,500 clones listed, roughly 76% were seen once. The material was tumor tissue, obtained after neoadjuvant nivolumab, alone or with ipilimumab, at or shortly before surgery. The receptor set was obtained from an adult with non-small cell lung cancer.

The chain employs TRBV5-4 and TRBJ1-2; D unresolved. The germline gives CDR1 SGHNT, CDR2 YYREEE (reference sequence). V gave up 4 bases and J gave up 8 bases, with 12 bases separating them. CDR3 size: 12 residues. CDR3 protein: CASSPPIGGYTF. The CDR3 nucleotides read TGTGCCAGCAGCCCCCCTATAGGGGGCTACACCTTC.

This chain links TRBV7-2 with TRBJ1-2; tentative D call: TRBD1 (6 bases). There are 13 residues in the CDR3. V was shortened by 1 base and J by 5 bases, with 8 bases between the two germline ends. The germline CDR1 and CDR2 sequences are SGHTA and FQGNSA. The CDR3 sequence: CASSLVQGYGYTF. CDR3 DNA sequence: TGTGCCAGCAGCTTAGTACAGGGATATGGCTACACCTTC.

V usage is TRBV29-1 and J usage is TRBJ1-4; 7 positions agree with TRBD1. The germline V gene encodes CDR1 SQVTM and CDR2 ANQGSEA. V shed 7 bases and J 4 bases; nucleotides not matched to a gene: 6. The CDR3 has 13 residues. The CDR3 is CSASGTVNEKLFF. The CDR3 region has the DNA TGCAGCGCCTCCGGGACAGTTAATGAAAAACTGTTTTTT.

The J gene is TRBJ2-7, the V gene TRBV5-6; 8 bases are shared with TRBD2. Unmatched junction bases numbered 13, after V lost 2 bases and J lost 6 bases. Germline CDR1 SGHDT, CDR2 YYEEEE. The CDR3 loop spans 16 amino acids. CDR3 sequence: CASSFLGGSRGGEQYF. CDR3 coding DNA: TGTGCCAGCAGCTTCTTAGGAGGCAGCCGGGGGGGCGAGCAGTACTTC.

The chain uses TRBV10-1 and TRBJ2-7, with 8 positions matching TRBD1. J was trimmed by 2 bases and V by 6 bases; bases with no gene match: 6. Germline V gene lookup returns CDR1 WNHNN and CDR2 SYGVQD (reference sequence). This CDR3 region has 14 residues. The chain's CDR3 is CASSSDRGAYEQYF. The CDR3 DNA is TGCGCCAGCAGCTCCGACAGGGGAGCCTACGAGCAGTACTTC.